The rows below give T cell receptor beta chains drawn from one sample of a study of blood T cell repertoires in COVID-19. Sequencing used immunoSEQ multiplex PCR; TCRdb keeps in-frame clones, though not all of them. The sample contains about 140,000 clones, around 87% of which appear only once. The sample taken for sequencing was peripheral blood. The receptors come from a human donor in a cohort sampled during active COVID-19. Both conserved end residues are part of each CDR3. A D gene is named only where the DNA matches it firmly. For some rows the clone size is stated as once, few or many, or as a class when expanded; others skip it.

>.|.|TRBJ2-2|TRBV4-1
CASSQDSSTGELFF
TGCGCCAGCAGCCAAGACTCTTCCACCGGGGAGCTGTTTTTT
>.|TRBD2|TRBJ2-7|TRBV28
CASSLGLAGTYEQYF
TGTGCCAGCAGTTTAGGGCTAGCGGGGACCTACGAGCAGTACTTC
>.|TRBD2|TRBJ2-5|TRBV10-3
CAISESGSGEETQYF
TGTGCCATCAGTGAGTCGGGTAGCGGGGAAGAGACCCAGTACTTC
>.|.|TRBJ1-3|TRBV29-1
CSVPGGPGNTIYF
TGCAGCGTTCCGGGGGGACCTGGAAACACCATATATTTT
>.|TRBD2|TRBJ2-3|TRBV9
CASSVGSGGYVTDTQYF
TGTGCCAGCAGCGTAGGCAGCGGGGGATATGTTACAGATACGCAGTATTTT
>.|TRBD1|TRBJ2-7|TRBV6-7
CASSRTGARTIKYEQYF
TGTGCCAGCAGCCGAACAGGGGCCCGAACGATCAAATACGAGCAGTACTTC
>.|.|TRBJ1-6|TRBV6-1
CASSEAAGRRNSPLHF
TGTGCCAGCAGTGAAGCCGCAGGCCGTAGGAATTCACCCCTCCACTTT
>.|TRBD1|TRBJ1-1|TRBV9
CASSAGQGRNTEAFF
TGTGCCAGCAGCGCAGGACAGGGGCGGAACACTGAAGCTTTCTTT
>.|.|TRBJ1-6|TRBV11-2
CASSLGGVPNSPLHF
TGTGCCAGCAGCTTAGGGGGGGTCCCTAACTCACCCCTCCACTTT
>.|.|TRBJ1-1|TRBV19
CASSIEIRDTEAFF
TGTGCCAGTAGTATAGAGATCCGAGACACTGAAGCTTTCTTT
>.|.|TRBJ2-5|TRBV2
CASSEAGGGETQYF
TGTGCCAGCAGTGAAGCGGGAGGGGGGGAGACCCAGTACTTC
>.|.|TRBJ2-5|TRBV4-2
CASSQNRGSRFIETQYF
TGTGCCAGCAGCCAGAATCGCGGTAGCAGATTCATAGAGACCCAGTACTTC
>.|TRBD2|TRBJ2-7|TRBV9
CASSVGIGAASGGSYEQYF
TGTGCCAGCAGCGTAGGGATCGGCGCGGCTAGCGGGGGATCCTACGAGCAGTACTTC
>.|.|TRBJ1-1|TRBV28
CASRFRVGATEAFF
TGTGCCAGCAGGTTCAGGGTCGGAGCCACTGAAGCTTTCTTT
>.|.|TRBJ1-3|TRBV5-8
CASSLDRSSGNTIYF
TGTGCCAGCAGCTTGGATAGGAGCTCTGGAAACACCATATATTTT
>.|.|TRBJ2-1|TRBV5-1
CASSTPTRNEQFF
TGCGCCAGCAGCACCCCGACTCGCAATGAGCAGTTCTTC
>.|TRBD1|TRBJ2-1|TRBV29-1
CSVDRTGYNEQFF
TGCAGCGTTGACCGGACAGGGTACAATGAGCAGTTCTTC
>.|TRBD1|TRBJ1-5|TRBV15
CATSSEGQASNQPQHF
TGTGCCACCAGCAGTGAGGGACAGGCAAGCAATCAGCCCCAGCATTTT
>.|TRBD1|TRBJ2-1|TRBV24-1
CATSGGGTGEYEQFF
TGTGCCACCAGTGGGGGGGGGACAGGGGAGTATGAGCAGTTCTTC
>.|TRBD1|TRBJ2-7|TRBV16
CASSQWDRGISEQYF
TGTGCCAGCAGCCAATGGGACAGGGGAATCTCCGAGCAGTACTTC
>few|.|TRBJ1-2|TRBV27
CASSPLLNYGYTF
TGTGCCAGCAGTCCATTACTGAATTATGGCTACACCTTC
>.|.|TRBJ1-2|TRBV7-6
CASSPGTYLGYTF
TGTGCCAGCAGCCCCGGGACATATCTTGGCTACACCTTC
>.|.|TRBJ2-3|TRBV2
CATQGIGGLDTQYF
TGTGCCACCCAAGGGATAGGAGGTCTGGATACGCAGTATTTT
>.|TRBD1|TRBJ2-7|TRBV3-1/TRBV3-2
CASSRGTGGASYEQYF
TGTGCCAGCAGTCGGGGAACAGGGGGCGCCTCCTACGAGCAGTACTTC